Listed here is a single T cell receptor beta chain. Antigen: not known. This record belongs to a study of response to subunit inactivated influenza vaccine. Regarding the study as a whole: Every seasonal influenza vaccination brings in few new T cells, the authors suggested.

TCRdb re-analysed the RT-PCR reads in MiXCR, keeping a single row per CDR3 protein. In the table there are around 710,000 distinct CDR3 sequences, around 13% of which are singletons. Trimming cost V 7 bases and J 2 bases, with 19 bases left between them. The CDR3 loop spans 15 amino acids. The germline gives CDR1 SQVTM, CDR2 ANQGSEA. This sequence was found in a man aged 45 to 65 who received an inactivated influenza vaccine. Sequenced here: PBMCs from blood, sampled less than 15 days before vaccination. J is TRBJ2-3 and V is TRBV29-1; unclear D gene. CDR3 region: CSANLPAPITDTQYF. The CDR3 coding sequence is TGCAGCGCTAACCTCCCCGCCCCCATCACAGATACGCAGTATTTT.